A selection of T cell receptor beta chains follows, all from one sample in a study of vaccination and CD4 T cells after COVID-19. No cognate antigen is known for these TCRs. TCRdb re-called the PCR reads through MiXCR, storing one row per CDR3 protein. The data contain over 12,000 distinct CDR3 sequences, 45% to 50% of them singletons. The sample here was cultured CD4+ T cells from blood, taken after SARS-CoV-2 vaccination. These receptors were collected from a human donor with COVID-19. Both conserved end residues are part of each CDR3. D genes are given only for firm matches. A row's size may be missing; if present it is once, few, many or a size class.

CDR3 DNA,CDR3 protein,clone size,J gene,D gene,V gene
TGTGCCACTTCAGGGTTTGGGGCAGATACGCAGTATTTT,CATSGFGADTQYF,NA,TRBJ2-3,NA,TRBV6-1
TGCGCCAGCAGCTCCGACGCCTCTCGCACAGATACGCAGTATTTT,CASSSDASRTDTQYF,NA,TRBJ2-3,NA,TRBV5-1
TGTGCCTGGAGCGACGTCAGCATTCAGTACTTC,CAWSDVSIQYF,few,TRBJ2-4,NA,TRBV30
TGCGCCAGCAGACGTTCTAGCGGGGGGGCGGATACGCAGTATTTT,CASRRSSGGADTQYF,NA,TRBJ2-3,TRBD2,TRBV5-1
TGCGCCAGCAGCTTGGGGGAGACGGAGAAAGCTTTCTTT,CASSLGETEKAFF,NA,TRBJ1-1,NA,TRBV5-1
TGTGCCAGTAGTATAGATGGGAGGGGCCGCTATGGCTACACCTTC,CASSIDGRGRYGYTF,NA,TRBJ1-2,NA,TRBV19
TGTGCCAGCTCCGCTCCTAGCGCGGGCACAGATACGCAGTATTTT,CASSAPSAGTDTQYF,few,TRBJ2-3,NA,TRBV27
TGTGCCAGCAGCCCGCCGAAGACAGACGAGCAGTACTTC,CASSPPKTDEQYF,few,TRBJ2-7,NA,TRBV5-4
TGTGCCAGCAGTAGCGGGGGGAGCCAAGAGACCCAGTACTTC,CASSSGGSQETQYF,NA,TRBJ2-5,TRBD2,TRBV28
TGCAGTGCGACCGACAGGGTGGGCTATGGCTACACCTTC,CSATDRVGYGYTF,NA,TRBJ1-2,TRBD1,TRBV20-1
TGTGCCTGGAGTGCCCCGACAGGGGCAGTAGGCTATGGCTACACCTTC,CAWSAPTGAVGYGYTF,few,TRBJ1-2,TRBD1,TRBV30
TGTGCCAGCCGGGGGCGTATAAACAATGAGCAGTTCTTC,CASRGRINNEQFF,few,TRBJ2-1,NA,TRBV6-1
TGTGCCAGCAGACAGGGGGGAGGACAGCCCCAGCATTTT,CASRQGGGQPQHF,few,TRBJ1-5,TRBD1,TRBV27
TGTGCCAGCAGCGCCCGGGCCCCGAACACCGGGGAGCTGTTTTTT,CASSARAPNTGELFF,NA,TRBJ2-2,NA,TRBV5-4
TGTGCCACCAGTGATTACGGCAAGACACAAGAGACCCAGTACTTC,CATSDYGKTQETQYF,few,TRBJ2-5,NA,TRBV24-1
TGCAGTGCTAGAGCTGGGCAGGGGGCTCAGCCCCAGCATTTT,CSARAGQGAQPQHF,NA,TRBJ1-5,TRBD1,TRBV20-1
TGTGCCAGCAGTTGGACAGGGGTTGGCGGCTACACCTTC,CASSWTGVGGYTF,NA,TRBJ1-2,TRBD1,TRBV27
TGTGCCAGCAGCTTGAACAGTCGGCCTACGCAGTATTTT,CASSLNSRPTQYF,NA,TRBJ2-3,NA,TRBV5-4
TGTGCCAGCAGTGAAGCGGCTGGGGGCGGGGGGGGGCCCCAGCATTTT,CASSEAAGGGGGPQHF,NA,TRBJ1-5,NA,TRBV2
TGTGCCATCAGTGCCCAGGAAAGAGGCACTGAAGCTTCCTTT,CAISAQERGTEASF,NA,TRBJ1-1,NA,TRBV10-3
TGTGCCAGCAGCTTAGCGGGCAGGGGGCTCTACGAGCAGTACTTC,CASSLAGRGLYEQYF,NA,TRBJ2-7,TRBD1,TRBV7-8
TGTGCCAGTAGTATTTCGGAATTGGCTTTGGGGGCAGCAGTGTATGGCTACACCTTC,CASSISELALGAAVYGYTF,NA,TRBJ1-2,NA,TRBV19
TGTGCCAGCAGAGAGACGAATAGCGGGGCACAAGAGACCCAGTACTTC,CASRETNSGAQETQYF,few,TRBJ2-5,TRBD2,TRBV5-4
TGTGCCAGTAGTGGACAGGGTTACACCGGGGAGCTGTTTTTT,CASSGQGYTGELFF,NA,TRBJ2-2,TRBD1,TRBV19
TGTGCCAGCAGCCAATGGGGGGGTGAATCCTACGAGCAGTACTTC,CASSQWGGESYEQYF,NA,TRBJ2-7,TRBD2,TRBV4-2
TGTGCCAGCAGTGAACAGGTGGACTATGGCTACACCTTC,CASSEQVDYGYTF,NA,TRBJ1-2,NA,TRBV6-1
TGTGCCACCAGCAGAGATCGGGGCTCTGGAAACACCATATATTTT,CATSRDRGSGNTIYF,NA,TRBJ1-3,NA,TRBV15
TGTGCCAGTAGACGGCAAGACGGTTCTGAAGCTTTCTTT,CASRRQDGSEAFF,NA,TRBJ1-1,NA,TRBV19
TGTGCCAGTAGTGAGACAGGGAGGAGAATAGAGACCCAGTACTTC,CASSETGRRIETQYF,once,TRBJ2-5,NA,TRBV19
TGTGCCAGCCCGCAGGGGGGGGGATGGCGCAATCAGCCCCAGCATTTT,CASPQGGGWRNQPQHF,few,TRBJ1-5,NA,TRBV21-1
TGTGCCAGCAGCCAGAGGGGGGCGACTACCACCGGGGAGCTGTTTTTT,CASSQRGATTTGELFF,NA,TRBJ2-2,NA,TRBV2
TGTGCCAGCAGCAAAGCGACAGGGACTCCCTATGGCTACACCTTC,CASSKATGTPYGYTF,NA,TRBJ1-2,NA,TRBV21-1
TGTGCCAGTAAAGACGATCCGACTTCGACTGAAGCTTTCTTT,CASKDDPTSTEAFF,few,TRBJ1-1,NA,TRBV19
TGTGCCAGCAGCAACACCGGGGAGCTGTTTTTT,CASSNTGELFF,NA,TRBJ2-2,NA,TRBV12-3/TRBV12-4
TGCGCCAGCAGGGGAGCCGGGACATCGAACTATGGCTACACCTTC,CASRGAGTSNYGYTF,NA,TRBJ1-2,NA,TRBV5-1
TGCGCCAGCAGCTTGGAGCCGGGGGGAGATCAGCCCCAGCATTTT,CASSLEPGGDQPQHF,NA,TRBJ1-5,NA,TRBV5-1
TGTGCCAGCAGTTCGGGAGGGCCATCCAATCAGCCCCAGCATTTT,CASSSGGPSNQPQHF,NA,TRBJ1-5,NA,TRBV2
TGTGCCAGCGACGACTCCTACGAGCAGTACTTC,CASDDSYEQYF,NA,TRBJ2-7,NA,TRBV6-2/TRBV6-3
TGTGCCAGCAGCCAAGCTATGGGGGTACAGCCCCAGCATTTT,CASSQAMGVQPQHF,NA,TRBJ1-5,NA,TRBV4-2
TGTGCCAGCAGTTTGGGCAGGAACACAGATACGCAGTATTTT,CASSLGRNTDTQYF,NA,TRBJ2-3,NA,TRBV27
TGCGCCAGCAGCCAGAGGGTAACAGGACCCCTCCACTTT,CASSQRVTGPLHF,few,TRBJ1-6,NA,TRBV4-1
TGTGCCAGCAGTTACTCGCTTCCCAACATCGGGGATGAGCAGTTCTTC,CASSYSLPNIGDEQFF,NA,TRBJ2-1,NA,TRBV6-5
TGCGCCAGCAGCTCGGGACAGGGTAACGCCGGGGAGCTGTTTTTT,CASSSGQGNAGELFF,NA,TRBJ2-2,TRBD1,TRBV5-1
TGTGCCAGCAGCCGGGGACAGTCTCGAATGACTGAAGCTTTCTTT,CASSRGQSRMTEAFF,NA,TRBJ1-1,TRBD1,TRBV3-1
TGCAGTGCCTCACCCCTGCAGGTCGGTCGACAAGAGACCCAGTACTTC,CSASPLQVGRQETQYF,NA,TRBJ2-5,NA,TRBV20-1
TGTGCCTGGAGTAGGGCATCCAACACTGAAGCTTTCTTT,CAWSRASNTEAFF,few,TRBJ1-1,NA,TRBV30
TGTGCCAGCAGCTCATCGACAGGGGGGTATCAAGAGACCCAGTACTTC,CASSSSTGGYQETQYF,few,TRBJ2-5,TRBD1,TRBV7-2
TGTGCCGCCAACCGGGACAGCTCCTACGAGCAGTACTTC,CAANRDSSYEQYF,few,TRBJ2-7,TRBD1,TRBV6-1
TGTGCCAGCAGTGAGGCGGGGAGGGGTCAGCCCCAGCATTTT,CASSEAGRGQPQHF,NA,TRBJ1-5,NA,TRBV6-1
TGTGCCAGCAGTTACTCGGACAGGGGGCTATCGGGCTACACCTTC,CASSYSDRGLSGYTF,medium-sized,TRBJ1-2,TRBD1,TRBV6-5
TGTGCCAGCAGCTTGGAAGTAGCTAACTATGGCTACACCTTC,CASSLEVANYGYTF,NA,TRBJ1-2,NA,TRBV5-4
TGCGCCAGCAGCTTGGAGGGGGCACAGGGAGCGGAGACCCAGTACTTC,CASSLEGAQGAETQYF,NA,TRBJ2-5,TRBD1,TRBV5-1
TGTGCCAGCGGGACCCTAGGATATTTT,CASGTLGYF,NA,TRBJ1-3,NA,TRBV27
TGTGCCAGCAGTTACCGCGAAGTGGCCAAAAACATTCAGTACTTC,CASSYREVAKNIQYF,few,TRBJ2-4,NA,TRBV6-5
TGTGCCAGCAGTTTATCGGACAGGGTTAGGCATGAGCAGTTCTTC,CASSLSDRVRHEQFF,few,TRBJ2-1,TRBD1,TRBV28
TGTGCCAGTAGTACAGACAGCCTTACCGGGGAGCTGTTTTTT,CASSTDSLTGELFF,few,TRBJ2-2,NA,TRBV19
TGTGCCAGCAGTATCTGGGGGGGAGAGCAGTACTTC,CASSIWGGEQYF,NA,TRBJ2-7,TRBD2,TRBV27
TGTGCCAGCAGCCCCGGGGGGGGTAACTATGGCTACACCTTC,CASSPGGGNYGYTF,NA,TRBJ1-2,NA,TRBV14
TGTGCCAGCAGCTTTTCCGGGACGGATAATTCACCCCTCCACTTT,CASSFSGTDNSPLHF,few,TRBJ1-6,NA,TRBV7-3